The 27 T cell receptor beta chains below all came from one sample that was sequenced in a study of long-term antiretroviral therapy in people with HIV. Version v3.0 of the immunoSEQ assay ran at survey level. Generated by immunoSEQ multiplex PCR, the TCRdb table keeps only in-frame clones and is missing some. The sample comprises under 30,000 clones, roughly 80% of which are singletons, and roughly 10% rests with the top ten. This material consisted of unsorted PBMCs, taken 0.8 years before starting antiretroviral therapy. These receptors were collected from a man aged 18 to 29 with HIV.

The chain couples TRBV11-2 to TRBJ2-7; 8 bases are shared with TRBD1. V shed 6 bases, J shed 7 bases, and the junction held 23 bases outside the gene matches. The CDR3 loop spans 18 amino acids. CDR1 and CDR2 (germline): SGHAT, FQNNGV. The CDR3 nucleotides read TGTGCCAGCAGACAAACATTTTCCAGGACAGGGCCTAGTAGGGAGCAGTACTTC. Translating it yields CASRQTFSRTGPSREQYF.

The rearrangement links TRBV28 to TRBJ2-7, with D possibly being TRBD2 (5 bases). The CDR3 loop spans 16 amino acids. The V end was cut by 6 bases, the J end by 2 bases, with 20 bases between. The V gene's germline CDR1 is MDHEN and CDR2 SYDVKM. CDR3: CASSPLARSLAYEQYF. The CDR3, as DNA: TGTGCCAGCAGCCCCCTAGCTCGTAGTTTAGCCTACGAGCAGTACTTC. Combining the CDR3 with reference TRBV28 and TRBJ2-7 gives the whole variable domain DVKVTQSSRYLVKRTGEKVFLECVQDMDHENMFWYRQDPGLGLRLIYFSYDVKMKEKGDIPEGYSVSREKKERFSLILESASTNQTSMYLCASSPLARSLAYEQYFGPGTRLTVT.

CDR3 DNA: TGTGCCTGGAGTTTACAGGGCGCAGATACGCAGTATTTT. Its protein product is CAWSLQGADTQYF. V is TRBV30 and J is TRBJ2-3; possible D gene TRBD1, 6 bases. Germline V gene lookup returns CDR1 GTSNPN and CDR2 SVGIG (reference sequence). Trimming cost V 2 bases and J 4 bases, with 10 bases left between them. The CDR3 loop spans 13 amino acids.

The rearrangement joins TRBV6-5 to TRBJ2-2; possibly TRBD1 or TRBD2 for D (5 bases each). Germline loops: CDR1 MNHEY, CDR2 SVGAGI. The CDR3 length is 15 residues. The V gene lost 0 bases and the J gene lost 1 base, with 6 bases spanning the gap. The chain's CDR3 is CASSYSGENTGELFF. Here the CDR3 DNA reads TGTGCCAGCAGTTACTCGGGGGAGAACACCGGGGAGCTGTTTTTT.

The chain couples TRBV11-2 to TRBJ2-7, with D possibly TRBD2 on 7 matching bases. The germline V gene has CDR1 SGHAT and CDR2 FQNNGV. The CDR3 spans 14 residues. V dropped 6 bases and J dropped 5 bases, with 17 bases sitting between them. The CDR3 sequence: CASSPLRGANEQYF. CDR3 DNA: TGTGCCAGCAGTCCCCTCCGGGGGGCCAACGAGCAGTACTTC.

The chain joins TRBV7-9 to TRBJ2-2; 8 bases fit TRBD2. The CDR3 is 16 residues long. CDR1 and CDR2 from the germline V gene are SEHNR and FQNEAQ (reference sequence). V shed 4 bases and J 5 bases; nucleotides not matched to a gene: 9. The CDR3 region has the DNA TGTGCCAGCAGCTCTACTAGCGGCCGAGGGACCGGGGAGCTGTTTTTT. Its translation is CASSSTSGRGTGELFF.

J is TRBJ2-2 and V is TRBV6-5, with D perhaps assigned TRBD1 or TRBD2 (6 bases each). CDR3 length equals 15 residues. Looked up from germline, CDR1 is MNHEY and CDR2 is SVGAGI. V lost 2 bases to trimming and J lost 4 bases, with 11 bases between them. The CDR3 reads CASSYGGTITGELFF. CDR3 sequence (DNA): TGTGCCAGCAGTTACGGCGGGACAATCACCGGGGAGCTGTTTTTT.

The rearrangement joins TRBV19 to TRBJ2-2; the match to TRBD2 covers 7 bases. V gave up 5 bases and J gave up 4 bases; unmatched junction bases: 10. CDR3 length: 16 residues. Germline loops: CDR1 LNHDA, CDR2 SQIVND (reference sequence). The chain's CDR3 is CASSPWEGAGTGELFF. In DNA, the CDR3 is TGTGCCAGTAGTCCTTGGGAGGGTGCGGGCACCGGGGAGCTGTTTTTT.

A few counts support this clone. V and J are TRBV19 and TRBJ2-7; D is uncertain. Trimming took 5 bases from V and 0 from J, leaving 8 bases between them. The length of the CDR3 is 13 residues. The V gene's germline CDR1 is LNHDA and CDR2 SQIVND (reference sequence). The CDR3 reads CASSLGSSYEQYF. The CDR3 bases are TGTGCCAGTAGTCTAGGCAGCTCCTACGAGCAGTACTTC.

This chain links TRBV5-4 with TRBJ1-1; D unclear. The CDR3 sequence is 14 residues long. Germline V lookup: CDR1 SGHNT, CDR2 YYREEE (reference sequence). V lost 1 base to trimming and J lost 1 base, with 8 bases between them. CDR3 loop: CASSLSIENTEAFF. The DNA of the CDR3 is TGTGCCAGCAGCTTGAGTATAGAGAACACTGAAGCTTTCTTT.

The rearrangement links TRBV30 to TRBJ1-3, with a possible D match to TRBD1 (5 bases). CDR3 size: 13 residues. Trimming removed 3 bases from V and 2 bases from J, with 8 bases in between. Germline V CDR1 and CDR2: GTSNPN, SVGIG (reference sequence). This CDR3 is CAWSGGAGNTIYF. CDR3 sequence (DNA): TGTGCCTGGAGCGGGGGAGCTGGAAACACCATATATTTT.

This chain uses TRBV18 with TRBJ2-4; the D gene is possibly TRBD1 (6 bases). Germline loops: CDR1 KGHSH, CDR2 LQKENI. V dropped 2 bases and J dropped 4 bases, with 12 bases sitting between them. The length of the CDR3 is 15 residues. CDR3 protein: CASSPGLGQKNIQYF. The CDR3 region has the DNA TGTGCCAGCTCACCAGGGTTAGGACAGAAAAACATTCAGTACTTC.

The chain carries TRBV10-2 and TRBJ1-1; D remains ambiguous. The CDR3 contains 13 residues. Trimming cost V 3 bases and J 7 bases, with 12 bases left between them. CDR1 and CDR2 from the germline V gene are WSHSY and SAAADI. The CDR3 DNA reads TGCGCCAGCAGTGAAGGGCAGCTAGTTGAAGCTTTCTTT. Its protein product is CASSEGQLVEAFF.

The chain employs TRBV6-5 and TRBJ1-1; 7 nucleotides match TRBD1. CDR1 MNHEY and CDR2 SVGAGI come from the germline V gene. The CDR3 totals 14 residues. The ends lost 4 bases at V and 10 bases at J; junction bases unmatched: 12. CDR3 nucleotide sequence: TGTGCCAGCAGTTTTGGGACAGCCCATTCGGTAGCTTTCTTT. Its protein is CASSFGTAHSVAFF.

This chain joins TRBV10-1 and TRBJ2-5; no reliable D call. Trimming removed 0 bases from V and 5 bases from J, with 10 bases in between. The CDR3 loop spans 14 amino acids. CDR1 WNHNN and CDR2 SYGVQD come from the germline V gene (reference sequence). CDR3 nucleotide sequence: TGCGCCAGCAGTGAGTCGTGGATCGGGGAGACCCAGTACTTC. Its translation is CASSESWIGETQYF.

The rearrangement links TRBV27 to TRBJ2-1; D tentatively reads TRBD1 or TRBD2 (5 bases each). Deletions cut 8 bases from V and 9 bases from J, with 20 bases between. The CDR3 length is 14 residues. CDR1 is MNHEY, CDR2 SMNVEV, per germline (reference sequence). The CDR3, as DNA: TGTGCCAGCGGGGGTGGCTGGGGTCGCGTTGAGCAGTTCTTC. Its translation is CASGGGWGRVEQFF.

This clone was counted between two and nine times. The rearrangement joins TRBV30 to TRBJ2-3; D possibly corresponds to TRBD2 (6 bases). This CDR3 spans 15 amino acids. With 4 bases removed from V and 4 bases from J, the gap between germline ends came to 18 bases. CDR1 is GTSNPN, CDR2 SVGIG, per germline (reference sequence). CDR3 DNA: TGTGCCTGGAACTCCATGGAGGGTTGGGCAGATACGCAGTATTTT. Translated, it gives CAWNSMEGWADTQYF. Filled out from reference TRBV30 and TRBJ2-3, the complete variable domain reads SQTIHQWPATLVQPVGSPLSLECTVEGTSNPNLYWYRQAAGRGLQLLFYSVGIGQISSEVPQNLSASRPQDRQFILSSKKLLLSDSGFYLCAWNSMEGWADTQYFGPGTRLTVL.

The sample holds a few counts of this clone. The CDR3 bases are TGTGCCAGCAGTCTTGGGACTAGCCCTTTTAATGAGCAGTTCTTC. This encodes CASSLGTSPFNEQFF. The chain employs TRBV28 and TRBJ2-1; 9 positions match TRBD2. The CDR3 spans 15 residues. V was clipped by 5 bases and J by 7 bases; unmatched bases: 9. Germline CDR1 and CDR2: MDHEN and SYDVKM. Looking up the rest from reference TRBV28 and TRBJ2-1 gives the full variable domain: DVKVTQSSRYLVKRTGEKVFLECVQDMDHENMFWYRQDPGLGLRLIYFSYDVKMKEKGDIPEGYSVSREKKERFSLILESASTNQTSMYLCASSLGTSPFNEQFFGPGTRLTVL.

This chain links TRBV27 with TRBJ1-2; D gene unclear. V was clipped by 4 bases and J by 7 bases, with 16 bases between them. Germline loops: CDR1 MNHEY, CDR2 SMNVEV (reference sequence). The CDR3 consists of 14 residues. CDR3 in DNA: TGTGCCAGCAGTTGGAGCAGTGCCCCTATTGGCTACACCTTC. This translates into CASSWSSAPIGYTF.

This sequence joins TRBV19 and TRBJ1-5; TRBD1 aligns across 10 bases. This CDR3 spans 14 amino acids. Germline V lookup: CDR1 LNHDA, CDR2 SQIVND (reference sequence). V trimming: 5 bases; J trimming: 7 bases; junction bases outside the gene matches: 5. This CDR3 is CASSGDRGGQPQHF. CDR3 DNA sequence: TGTGCCAGTAGTGGGGACAGGGGAGGACAGCCCCAGCATTTT. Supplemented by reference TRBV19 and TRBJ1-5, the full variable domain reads DGGITQSPKYLFRKEGQNVTLSCEQNLNHDAMYWYRQDPGQGLRLIYYSQIVNDFQKGDIAEGYSVSREKKESFPLTVTSAQKNPTAFYLCASSGDRGGQPQHFGDGTRLSIL.

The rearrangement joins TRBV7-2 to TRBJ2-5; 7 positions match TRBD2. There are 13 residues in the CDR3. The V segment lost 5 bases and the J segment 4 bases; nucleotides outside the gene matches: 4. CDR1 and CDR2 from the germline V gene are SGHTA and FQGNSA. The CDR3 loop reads CASSLLAIETQYF. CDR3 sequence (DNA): TGTGCCAGCAGCCTACTAGCGATAGAGACCCAGTACTTC.

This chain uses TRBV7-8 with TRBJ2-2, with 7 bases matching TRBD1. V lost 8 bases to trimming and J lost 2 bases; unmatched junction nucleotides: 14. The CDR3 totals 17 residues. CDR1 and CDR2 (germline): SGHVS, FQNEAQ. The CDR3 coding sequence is TGTGCCAGCGAATTTACCCAGGGACAGACAAACACCGGGGAGCTGTTTTTT. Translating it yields CASEFTQGQTNTGELFF.

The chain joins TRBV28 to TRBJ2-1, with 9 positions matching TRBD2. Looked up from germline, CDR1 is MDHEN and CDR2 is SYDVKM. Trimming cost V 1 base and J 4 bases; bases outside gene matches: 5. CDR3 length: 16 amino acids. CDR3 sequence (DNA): TGTGCCAGCAGTTTATTGTTTAGCGGGGGTTACAATGAGCAGTTCTTC. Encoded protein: CASSLLFSGGYNEQFF.

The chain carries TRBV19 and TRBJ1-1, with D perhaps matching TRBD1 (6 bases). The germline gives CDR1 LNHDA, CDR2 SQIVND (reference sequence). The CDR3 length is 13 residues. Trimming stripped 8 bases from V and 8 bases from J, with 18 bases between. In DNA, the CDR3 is TGTGCCAGTCACGTGGGGGGCACAGGGGAAGCTTTCTTT. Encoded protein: CASHVGGTGEAFF. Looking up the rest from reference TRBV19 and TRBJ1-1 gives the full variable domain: DGGITQSPKYLFRKEGQNVTLSCEQNLNHDAMYWYRQDPGQGLRLIYYSQIVNDFQKGDIAEGYSVSREKKESFPLTVTSAQKNPTAFYLCASHVGGTGEAFFGQGTRLTVV.

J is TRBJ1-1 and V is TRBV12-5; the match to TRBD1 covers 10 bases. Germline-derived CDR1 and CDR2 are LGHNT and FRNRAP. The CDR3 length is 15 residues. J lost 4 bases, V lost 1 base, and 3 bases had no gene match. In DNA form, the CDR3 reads TGTGCTAGTGGTTTGGCCCGGGACAGGGGCACTGAAGCTTTCTTT. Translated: CASGLARDRGTEAFF.

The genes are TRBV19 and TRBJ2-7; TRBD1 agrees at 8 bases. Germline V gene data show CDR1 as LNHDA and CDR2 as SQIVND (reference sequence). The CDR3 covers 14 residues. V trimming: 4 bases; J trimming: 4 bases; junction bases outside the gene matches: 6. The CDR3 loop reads CASSNWDRPYEQYF. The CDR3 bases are TGTGCCAGTAGTAACTGGGACAGGCCTTACGAGCAGTACTTC.

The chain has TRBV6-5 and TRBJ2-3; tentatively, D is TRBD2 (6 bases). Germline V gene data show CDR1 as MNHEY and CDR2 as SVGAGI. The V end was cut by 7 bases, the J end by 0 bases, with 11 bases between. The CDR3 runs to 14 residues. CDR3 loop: CASKAGLSTDTQYF. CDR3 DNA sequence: TGTGCCAGCAAGGCGGGGCTTAGCACAGATACGCAGTATTTT.